One sample yielded the 5 T cell receptor beta chains listed below, sequenced in a study of blood T cell repertoires in COVID-19. Libraries were prepared by immunoSEQ multiplex PCR; TCRdb keeps only in-frame clonotypes and omits some of them. Found here are over 250,000 clones, 83% of them singletons; the top ten hold 8.5% to 9.5%. The material sequenced was peripheral blood. The receptors derive from a woman in her forties or fifties who had recovered from COVID-19.

This rearrangement joins TRBV5-5 to TRBJ2-7, with TRBD2 identical over 7 bases. The germline CDR1 and CDR2 sequences are SGHKS and YYEKEE (reference sequence). V shed 4 bases and J 7 bases; nucleotides not matched to a gene: 8. The CDR3 is 13 residues long. The CDR3 region has the DNA TGTGCCAGCAGCCGGGGGGTCCAGGGAGAGCAGTACTTC. Amino acid sequence: CASSRGVQGEQYF.

The chain uses TRBV6-5 and TRBJ1-1, with 8 bases lining up with TRBD1. This CDR3 is 14 amino acids long. Trimming removed 6 bases from V and 1 base from J; junction bases left unmatched: 4. The V gene's germline CDR1 is MNHEY and CDR2 SVGAGI. DNA for the CDR3: TGTGCCAGCAGCCCCGGGACAGGGAACACTGAAGCTTTCTTT. Translated: CASSPGTGNTEAFF.

The chain combines TRBV18 with TRBJ1-3; D call uncertain. CDR1 is KGHSH, CDR2 LQKENI, per germline. Trimming removed 2 bases from V and 4 bases from J, with 15 bases in between. This CDR3 contains 16 residues. The CDR3 coding sequence is TGTGCCAGCTCACCATTCGACTTCGGGTACGGAAACACCATATATTTT. Encoded protein: CASSPFDFGYGNTIYF.

J is TRBJ1-3 and V is TRBV2; D unclear. Trimming removed 3 bases at V and 1 base at J, with 10 bases between. CDR3 length equals 15 residues. Germline lookup yields CDR1 SNHLY and CDR2 FYNNEI. DNA of the CDR3: TGTGCCAGCAGTGATGAGGGCACTTCTGGAAACACCATATATTTT. Amino acid sequence: CASSDEGTSGNTIYF.

The J gene is TRBJ2-7, the V gene TRBV19; 9 bases are a match to TRBD2. The junction had 5 bases not matched to a gene; V was cut back by 2 bases and J by 0 bases. This CDR3 comprises 16 residues. Germline CDR1 LNHDA, CDR2 SQIVND (reference sequence). CDR3 sequence reads: CASSITSGGYSYEQYF. The CDR3 coding sequence is TGTGCCAGTAGTATAACCAGCGGGGGGTACTCCTACGAGCAGTACTTC.